This TCR beta chain was identified in a study of CD8+ T cells in alopecia areata. The overall study: Twice a day, 5 to 10 mg of oral tofacitinib was administered to treated patients. The tofacitinib course ran for 6 to 18 months and was followed by 6 months off drug.

Punch biopsies of lesional scalp, plus peripheral blood, were taken from alopecia areata patients. V was pared by 3 bases and J by 4 bases, with 1 base of the junction left unmatched. The CDR3 runs to 13 residues. Germline CDR1 is GTSNPN and CDR2 is SVGIG (reference sequence). It was cDNA, reverse transcribed from extracted RNA, that served as the sequencing template. Assay used: immunoSEQ multiplex PCR; TCRdb lists only in-frame clones, some missing. The profile shows 75,000 to 100,000 clones, approximately 42% of them singletons. The chain carries TRBV30 and TRBJ2-3; TRBD2 aligns across 10 bases. The sequence was obtained from a human donor with alopecia areata. The specimen was CD4+ T cells sorted from blood. CDR3 nucleotide sequence: TGTGCCTGGAGGCTAGCGGGGGCAGATACGCAGTATTTT. Its protein product is CAWRLAGADTQYF. The whole variable domain, remainder taken from reference TRBV30 and TRBJ2-3, is SQTIHQWPATLVQPVGSPLSLECTVEGTSNPNLYWYRQAAGRGLQLLFYSVGIGQISSEVPQNLSASRPQDRQFILSSKKLLLSDSGFYLCAWRLAGADTQYFGPGTRLTVL.